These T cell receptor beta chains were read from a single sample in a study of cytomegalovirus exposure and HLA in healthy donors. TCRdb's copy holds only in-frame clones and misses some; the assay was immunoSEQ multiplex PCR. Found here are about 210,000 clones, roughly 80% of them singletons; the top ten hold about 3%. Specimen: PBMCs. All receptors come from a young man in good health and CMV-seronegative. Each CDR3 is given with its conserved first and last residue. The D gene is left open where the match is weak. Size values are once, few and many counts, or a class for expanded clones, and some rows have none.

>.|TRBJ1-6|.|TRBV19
CASSIETASLPLHF
TGTGCCAGTAGTATAGAGACAGCCTCTTTGCCCCTCCACTTT
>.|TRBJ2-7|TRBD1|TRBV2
CASSSTLRGSYEQYF
TGTGCCAGCAGTTCCACCCTCAGGGGGTCCTACGAGCAGTACTTC
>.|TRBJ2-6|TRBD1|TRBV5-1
CASSYFRDRVSGANVLTF
TGCGCCAGCAGCTACTTCCGGGACAGGGTTTCTGGGGCCAACGTCCTGACTTTC
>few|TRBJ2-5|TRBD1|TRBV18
CASSPGQGGETQYF
TGTGCCAGCTCACCGGGACAGGGGGGAGAGACCCAGTACTTC
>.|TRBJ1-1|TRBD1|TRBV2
CASIRTGYTEAFF
TGTGCCAGCATAAGGACAGGCTACACTGAAGCTTTCTTT
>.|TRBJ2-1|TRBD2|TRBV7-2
CASSASGGGINEQFF
TGTGCCAGCAGCGCGTCGGGGGGGGGCATCAATGAGCAGTTCTTC
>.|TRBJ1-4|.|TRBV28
CATSPTGVRVLNEKLFF
TGTGCCACTAGCCCCACGGGGGTGAGAGTCCTGAATGAAAAACTGTTTTTT
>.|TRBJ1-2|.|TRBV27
CASSPGHHGGYGYTF
TGTGCCAGCAGCCCAGGGCATCACGGTGGGTATGGCTACACCTTC
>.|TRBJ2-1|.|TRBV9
CASSVSSSGQFF
TGTGCCAGCAGCGTAAGTTCGTCGGGGCAGTTCTTC
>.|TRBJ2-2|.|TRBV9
CASSETPGGPSTGELFF
TGTGCCAGCAGCGAAACCCCCGGGGGGCCGAGCACCGGGGAGCTGTTTTTT
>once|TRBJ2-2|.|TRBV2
CASRGLPGVTGELFF
TGTGCCAGCCGAGGACTCCCAGGGGTTACCGGGGAGCTGTTTTTT
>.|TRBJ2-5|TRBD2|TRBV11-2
CASSQQWAGEETQYF
TGTGCCAGCAGCCAACAGTGGGCGGGGGAAGAGACCCAGTACTTC
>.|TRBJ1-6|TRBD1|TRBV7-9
CSSSLSQGARNSPLHF
TGTTCCAGCAGCTTGAGCCAGGGGGCGCGAAATTCACCCCTCCACTTT
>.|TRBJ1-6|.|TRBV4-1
CASRGRQSPLHF
TGCGCCAGCAGGGGCCGCCAGTCACCCCTCCACTTT
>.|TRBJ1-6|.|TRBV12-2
CASRSRVGVDNSPLHF
TGTGCAAGTCGCTCGCGGGTGGGAGTAGATAATTCACCCCTCCACTTT
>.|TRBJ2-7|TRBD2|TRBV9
CASSVEAGGNYEQYF
TGTGCCAGCAGCGTAGAGGCCGGGGGGAACTACGAGCAGTACTTC
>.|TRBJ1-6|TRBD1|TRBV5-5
CASSLGVLGTGRNSPLHF
TGTGCCAGCAGCTTGGGGGTTTTGGGGACAGGGCGTAATTCACCCCTCCACTTT
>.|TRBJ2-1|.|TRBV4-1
CASSPLIRGEQFF
TGCGCCAGCAGCCCCCTTATTAGGGGTGAGCAGTTCTTC
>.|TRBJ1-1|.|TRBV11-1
CASSWERSEAFF
TGTGCCAGCAGCTGGGAGAGGAGTGAAGCTTTCTTT
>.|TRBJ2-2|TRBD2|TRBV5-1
CASRRLAGGKTGELFF
TGTGCCAGCAGAAGGCTAGCGGGGGGAAAGACCGGGGAGCTGTTTTTT
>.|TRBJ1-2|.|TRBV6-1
CASNPPGGNGYTF
TGTGCCAGCAACCCCCCCGGGGGGAACGGCTACACCTTC
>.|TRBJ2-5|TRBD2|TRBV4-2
CASSQETSHQETQYF
TGTGCCAGCAGCCAAGAGACTAGCCACCAAGAGACCCAGTACTTC
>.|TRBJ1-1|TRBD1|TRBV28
CASSPLRDRKTDTEAFF
TGTGCCAGCAGTCCCCTCCGGGACAGAAAGACAGACACTGAAGCTTTCTTT
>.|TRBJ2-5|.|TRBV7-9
CARWKKQPQETQYF
TGTGCCAGGTGGAAAAAACAGCCCCAAGAGACCCAGTACTTC
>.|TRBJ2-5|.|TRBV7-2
CASSLAIQGGQYF
TGTGCCAGCAGCTTAGCTATCCAGGGTGGACAGTACTTC
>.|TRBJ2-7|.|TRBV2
CASSVGGYEQYF
TGTGCCAGCAGTGTTGGAGGCTACGAGCAGTACTTC
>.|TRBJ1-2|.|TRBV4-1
CASSQTYPGVDYGYTF
TGCGCCAGCAGCCAAACTTACCCAGGGGTCGACTATGGCTACACCTTC
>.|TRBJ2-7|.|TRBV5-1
CASREESYEQYF
TGCGCCAGCAGAGAAGAGTCCTACGAGCAGTACTTC
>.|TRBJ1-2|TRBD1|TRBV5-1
CASTPRTGGYDGYTF
TGCGCCAGCACACCGAGGACAGGGGGTTATGATGGCTACACCTTC